This TCR beta chain was observed in a study of shared clonotypes between healthy human individuals. Trimming at V came to 7 bases and at J to 6 bases, leaving 4 bases not matched to a gene. The CDR3 consists of 12 residues. In germline, CDR1 is LGHNT, CDR2 FRNRAP. The assay was immunoSEQ multiplex PCR, and TCRdb's table has in-frame clones only and misses some. Seen here are under 750,000 clones, about two thirds observed once, and the top ten hold under 2%. The TCR comes from a woman younger than 45 in good health. This rearrangement joins TRBV12-5 to TRBJ2-3; TRBD2 agrees at 7 bases. Sequenced: memory CD4+ T cells sorted from blood. Documented subset: CD45RA-negative fraction. CDR3 amino acids: CASALRGDTQYF. The CDR3 DNA reads as TGTGCTAGTGCCTTGCGGGGGGATACGCAGTATTTT.